Shown below are 17 T cell receptor beta chains from a single sample sequenced in a study of beta chain features in type 1 diabetes. The entirety of the isolated RNA underwent reverse transcription, so expressed TCRB transcripts were sequenced. Profiled with immunoSEQ multiplex PCR; TCRdb holds only in-frame clones, not every one. The sample lists fewer than 900,000 clones; 17% were seen once. The sample taken for sequencing was naive CD4+ T cells from blood. The receptor set was obtained from a woman under 30 in good health.

In DNA form, the CDR3 reads TGTGCCAGCAGTTACTCTCAGGGAGGGACTTACGAGCAGTACTTC. It codes for CASSYSQGGTYEQYF. V gene TRBV6-6 combines with J gene TRBJ2-7; 7 bases agree with TRBD2. Germline V gene data show CDR1 as MNHNY and CDR2 as SVGAGI (reference sequence). Trimming took 0 bases from V and 4 from J; bases not matched to a gene: 6. This CDR3 is built from 15 residues.

Points on this clone: Other DNA sequences of this sample code for an identical CDR3. The V and J genes are TRBV20-1 and TRBJ2-5; no firm D call. The CDR3 sequence is 10 residues long. The V end lost 4 bases, the J end lost 5 bases, and 5 bases lay between the germline ends. Germline V gene data show CDR1 as DFQATT and CDR2 as SNEGSKA (reference sequence). For the CDR3, the DNA is TGCAGTGCTATTGATGAGACCCAGTACTTC. Translating gives CSAIDETQYF.

The sample holds a few counts of this clone. The chain couples TRBV6-4 to TRBJ1-1; D gene ambiguous. The CDR3 sequence is 15 residues long. The V gene's germline CDR1 is MRHNA and CDR2 SNTAGT. Between the trimmed V and J ends, which lost 4 bases and 6 bases, there was a span of 18 bases. The CDR3 bases are TGTGCCAGCAGTGGCACGGCTCAGTCCCCCCCTGAAGCTTTCTTT. Its protein is CASSGTAQSPPEAFF.

This clone was seen more than once but under ten times. Other DNA sequences of this sample code for an identical CDR3. V usage is TRBV7-9 and J usage is TRBJ2-1; 9 positions agree with TRBD2. This CDR3 spans 15 amino acids. The germline CDR1 and CDR2 sequences are SEHNR and FQNEAQ (reference sequence). With V trimmed by 2 bases and J by 4 bases, 3 bases remained unmatched. CDR3 sequence: CASSLRLAGYNEQFF. The CDR3 DNA sequence: TGTGCCAGCAGCTTAAGGCTAGCGGGATACAATGAGCAGTTCTTC.

The chain uses TRBV5-4 and TRBJ2-1, with a weak D call TRBD2 (6 bases). Trimming took off 6 bases at V and 5 bases at J, with 15 bases between the two ends. This CDR3 is built from 14 residues. Germline V gives CDR1 SGHNT, CDR2 YYREEE (reference sequence). The CDR3 loop reads CASTTGVGDNEQFF. CDR3 DNA sequence: TGTGCCAGCACCACGGGAGTAGGAGACAATGAGCAGTTCTTC.

This clone was counted between two and nine times. V gene TRBV20-1 combines with J gene TRBJ2-1; the D is unclear. The CDR3 extends over 10 amino acids. The V end was cut by 5 bases, the J end by 2 bases, with 1 base between. CDR1 is DFQATT, CDR2 SNEGSKA, per germline (reference sequence). CDR3 protein: CSAAYNEQFF. The CDR3 DNA sequence: TGCAGTGCTGCCTACAATGAGCAGTTCTTC.

A few counts support this clone. V and J are TRBV7-9 and TRBJ1-1, with D unclear. With 0 bases removed from V and 5 bases from J, the gap between germline ends came to 7 bases. Germline loops: CDR1 SEHNR, CDR2 FQNEAQ (reference sequence). The CDR3 is made up of 13 amino acids. The CDR3 reads CASSLAGWTEAFF. The CDR3 nucleotides are TGTGCCAGCAGCTTAGCAGGGTGGACTGAAGCTTTCTTT.

The V call is TRBV28, the J call TRBJ1-1; TRBD1 matches 12 bases. The trim removed 3 bases at V and 8 bases at J, leaving 7 bases unmatched. Germline lookup yields CDR1 MDHEN and CDR2 SYDVKM. The CDR3 is made up of 15 amino acids. This chain's CDR3 is CASSFPGTGGGEAFF. CDR3 nucleotides: TGTGCCAGCAGTTTTCCCGGGACAGGGGGCGGAGAAGCTTTCTTT.

Regarding this clone: The junction does not match germline at one end; this may be a read error. The chain carries TRBV19 and TRBJ2-2; no firm D call. CDR1 is LNHDA and CDR2 is SQIVND in the germline V gene (reference sequence). The CDR3 is made up of 12 amino acids. The CDR3 reads CASSVDTGELFF. CDR3 nucleotide sequence: TGTGCCAGTAGTGTAGACACCGGGGAGCTGTTTTTT.

This clone was detected a few times. At the DNA level, this CDR3 is encoded by other sequences in the same sample as well. The chain couples TRBV28 to TRBJ2-6; D is undetermined. V was trimmed by 2 bases and J by 4 bases, leaving 9 bases between them. Germline V CDR1 and CDR2: MDHEN, SYDVKM. The CDR3 runs to 15 residues. CDR3 DNA: TGTGCCAGCAGTTTAGGGTTTTCAGGGGCCAACGTCCTGACTTTC. Protein product: CASSLGFSGANVLTF.

J is TRBJ2-2 and V is TRBV19; 9 positions match TRBD2. The CDR3 is made up of 16 amino acids. Germline-derived CDR1 and CDR2 are LNHDA and SQIVND (reference sequence). V was clipped by 4 bases and J by 4 bases; unmatched bases: 7. CDR3 loop: CASSRLAGSSTGELFF. The CDR3 DNA is TGTGCCAGTAGTAGGCTAGCGGGATCCTCCACCGGGGAGCTGTTTTTT.

This rearrangement joins TRBV4-2 to TRBJ2-5; 8 nucleotides agree with TRBD2. CDR1 LGHNA and CDR2 YNFKEQ come from the germline V gene. J gave up 5 bases and V 0 bases, and 8 bases lay outside the gene matches. CDR3 length equals 16 residues. The CDR3 bases are TGTGCCAGCAGCCAAGAAAGCGGGAGAATGGGTGAGACCCAGTACTTC. As protein: CASSQESGRMGETQYF.

The rearrangement uses TRBV9 and TRBJ2-1, with D hard to call. Germline assignment: CDR1 SGDLS and CDR2 YYNGEE. Trimming shortened V by 5 bases and J by 0 bases, and 9 bases separated the two germline ends. This CDR3 comprises 14 residues. The DNA for the CDR3 is TGTGCCAGCAGTCGTACAAGCTCCTACAATGAGCAGTTCTTC. Translating gives CASSRTSSYNEQFF. The full variable domain, with the rest looked up from reference TRBV9 and TRBJ2-1, is DSGVTQTPKHLITATGQRVTLRCSPRSGDLSVYWYQQSLDQGLQFLIQYYNGEERAKGNILERFSAQQFPDLHSELNLSSLELGDSALYFCASSRTSSYNEQFFGPGTRLTVL.

This clone was detected a few times. This rearrangement joins TRBV28 to TRBJ2-3, with no clear D. CDR1 and CDR2 from the germline V gene are MDHEN and SYDVKM. The V gene lost 1 base and the J gene lost 4 bases, with 3 bases spanning the gap. CDR3 length equals 12 residues. This chain's CDR3 is CASSLSADTQYF. DNA for the CDR3: TGTGCCAGCAGTTTATCCGCAGATACGCAGTATTTT.

This chain uses TRBV6-5 with TRBJ2-7; 7 bases align to TRBD1. The CDR3 loop spans 14 amino acids. Germline assignment: CDR1 MNHEY and CDR2 SVGAGI. Trimming at V came to 7 bases and at J to 6 bases, leaving 12 bases not matched to a gene. Here the CDR3 DNA reads TGTGCCAGCAAAATCTCTGTCAGGGGGACCGAGCAGTACTTC. The encoded protein is CASKISVRGTEQYF.

This clone was seen a few times. The chain has TRBV7-9 and TRBJ2-1, with 7 bases identical to TRBD1. The CDR3 totals 14 residues. Germline CDR1 SEHNR, CDR2 FQNEAQ (reference sequence). The junction had 4 bases not matched to a gene; V was cut back by 5 bases and J by 3 bases. The CDR3 protein is CASSRDSHYNEQFF. Written as DNA, the CDR3 is TGTGCCAGCAGCCGGGACAGTCACTACAATGAGCAGTTCTTC.

V is TRBV13 and J is TRBJ2-7; D gene ambiguous. Germline CDR1 is PRHDT and CDR2 is FYEKMQ (reference sequence). Trimming left V 2 bases short and J 4 bases short, with 9 bases between. This CDR3 comprises 13 residues. The CDR3: CASSLSARYEQYF. CDR3 DNA sequence: TGTGCCAGCAGCTTAAGTGCCAGATACGAGCAGTACTTC.